This record covers a single T cell receptor (beta chain). Its target is not known. When replicate PCRs were run on sorted subsets, they used about 200 ng DNA, about 30,000 T cell genomes. Sequenced by immunoSEQ multiplex PCR; TCRdb stores in-frame clones only, minus some. Of a few million clones in the sample, 90% to 95% are singletons; the top ten hold approximately 1.6%. This sample is drawn from a study of shared clonotypes between healthy human individuals. Study-level information: CD4 naive cells filled three plates per donor, CD4 memory three, CD8 naive two and CD8 memory one. General observations from the study: A small donor pool kept down the genetic and exposure-history diversity that was represented.

V was pared by 6 bases and J by 3 bases, with 15 bases between. The V gene's germline CDR1 is SNHLY and CDR2 FYNNEI. The CDR3 consists of 14 residues. Positive CCR7 selection of CD45RO-negative cells yielded the naive CD8 cells, and terminally differentiated effector memory CD45RA+ cells were excluded. The chain uses TRBV2 and TRBJ2-7; weak D call: TRBD2 (7 bases). The sequence was obtained from a man between 18 and 29 years old in good health. Some clones in this sample may be carry-over from other donors' samples. Sequencing was done on a sample of naive CD8+ T cells from PBMCs. The CDR3 nucleotides are TGTGCCAGCAGGGGGAGGGACAAGCTCTACGAGCAGTACTTC. Amino acid sequence: CASRGRDKLYEQYF. The variable domain in full, completed from reference TRBV2 and TRBJ2-7, reads EPEVTQTPSHQVTQMGQEVILRCVPISNHLYFYWYRQILGQKVEFLVSFYNNEISEKSEIFDDQFSVERPDGSNFTLKIRSTKLEDSAMYFCASRGRDKLYEQYFGPGTRLTVT.